Listed here are 22 T cell receptor beta chains from one sample, sequenced in a study of T cells after posttransplantation cyclophosphamide (dated by TCRdb to the mid-2010s). Receptor amplification or capture employed the immunoSEQ multiplex PCR assay. Held by TCRdb, this immuneACCESS table contains in-frame sequences only and omits some clones. Under half of the omission traces to an unresolved V gene where checked; the cause of the rest is unknown. Present in this sample are about 53,000 clones, around 83% of which were seen just once. 2.8% of the sample rests with the top ten. The sequenced material came from PBMCs. These receptors all come from a man aged 30-40 years with a blood cancer, CMV-positive, and with a related stem cell donor.

The chain has TRBV7-2 and TRBJ2-3, with a weak D call TRBD2 (5 bases). CDR1 and CDR2 from the germline V gene are SGHTA and FQGNSA. V gave up 5 bases and J gave up 8 bases, with 11 bases separating them. The CDR3 is made up of 12 amino acids. The CDR3 bases are TGTGCCAGCAGCGGAACCCGGGGTACGCAGTATTTT. It yields the protein CASSGTRGTQYF.

This clone was counted ten times or more. The V call is TRBV19, the J call TRBJ2-2, with D tentatively TRBD1 (6 bases). CDR3 length: 15 amino acids. The germline gives CDR1 LNHDA, CDR2 SQIVND (reference sequence). The ends were cut back, 6 bases at V and 6 bases at J, with 17 bases in the middle. The CDR3 spells CASRPPGQDSGELFF. Written as DNA, the CDR3 is TGTGCCAGTAGACCTCCGGGACAAGACTCCGGGGAGCTGTTTTTT.

This clone has a single count. The chain carries TRBV11-3 and TRBJ2-7, with D possibly matching TRBD1 (6 bases). The V gene's germline CDR1 is SGHNT and CDR2 YENEEA. The CDR3 consists of 12 residues. V was shortened by 1 base and J by 6 bases, with 7 bases between the two germline ends. The CDR3 here is CASSLVRGEQYF. CDR3 nucleotide sequence: TGTGCCAGCAGCTTAGTCAGGGGCGAGCAGTACTTC.

The chain combines TRBV7-9 with TRBJ2-2; TRBD2 matches at 16 bases. Germline V CDR1 and CDR2: SEHNR, FQNEAQ (reference sequence). V gave up 4 bases and J gave up 4 bases; unmatched junction bases: 9. CDR3 length: 19 amino acids. The chain's CDR3 is CASSSRGTSGRAATGELFF. The CDR3 nucleotides are TGTGCCAGCAGCTCACGAGGGACTAGCGGGAGGGCCGCCACCGGGGAGCTGTTTTTT.

In its sample, this clone was seen a few times. The V call is TRBV30, the J call TRBJ1-1; tentative D call: TRBD1 (5 bases). V was clipped by 2 bases and J by 0 bases, with 7 bases between them. CDR3 length equals 13 residues. In germline, CDR1 is GTSNPN, CDR2 SVGIG (reference sequence). For the CDR3, the DNA is TGTGCCTGGAGTAAGACAGTGAACACTGAAGCTTTCTTT. Its translation: CAWSKTVNTEAFF.

The rearrangement links TRBV15 to TRBJ1-5; 8 nucleotides line up with TRBD1. The CDR3 sequence is 17 residues long. Looked up from germline, CDR1 is LNHNV and CDR2 is YYDKDF (reference sequence). V shed 6 bases and J 3 bases; nucleotides not matched to a gene: 13. CDR3 nucleotides: TGTGCCACCAGTGGAAGCCCTGGACAGGGTTTCAATCAGCCCCAGCATTTT. This codes for CATSGSPGQGFNQPQHF.

The rearrangement uses TRBV7-2 and TRBJ2-7; 7 nucleotides match TRBD2. The CDR3 length is 14 residues. After removal of 3 bases from V and 3 bases from J, the junction contained 5 bases not matched to a gene. CDR1 and CDR2 from the germline V gene are SGHTA and FQGNSA. CDR3 in amino acids: CASSLGGAVYEQYF. The CDR3 DNA reads as TGTGCCAGCAGCTTGGGAGGGGCAGTCTACGAGCAGTACTTC.

The genes are TRBV9 and TRBJ2-1; D unresolved. Looked up from germline, CDR1 is SGDLS and CDR2 is YYNGEE. This CDR3 comprises 13 residues. Trimming pared 3 bases from V and 4 bases from J, leaving 8 bases between. CDR3 residues: CASSAGRYNEQFF. The CDR3 DNA reads as TGTGCCAGCAGCGCAGGAAGGTACAATGAGCAGTTCTTC.

Here the CDR3 DNA reads TGTGCTAGTGGTACGGGACAGGGAAATTACAATGAGCAGTTCTTC. It translates to CASGTGQGNYNEQFF. V usage is TRBV12-5 and J usage is TRBJ2-1; TRBD1 aligns across 9 bases. The CDR3 is made up of 15 amino acids. Looked up from germline, CDR1 is LGHNT and CDR2 is FRNRAP. V was clipped by 5 bases and J by 4 bases; unmatched bases: 6.

The chain couples TRBV7-2 to TRBJ1-5; 10 bases are shared with TRBD1. There are 16 residues in the CDR3. Germline V gene sequence: CDR1 SGHTA, CDR2 FQGNSA. Unmatched junction bases numbered 11, after V lost 7 bases and J lost 5 bases. CDR3 DNA: TGTGCCAGCACCCCGACAGGGGGCCTCCCCGATCAGCCCCAGCATTTT. Amino acids: CASTPTGGLPDQPQHF.

The genes are TRBV29-1 and TRBJ2-7; 9 bases align to TRBD1. CDR3 size: 18 residues. The germline V gene encodes CDR1 SQVTM and CDR2 ANQGSEA. The J segment lost 1 base and the V segment lost 4 bases, leaving 17 bases of the junction unmatched. The CDR3 loop is CSVGNLWRRDRESYEQYF. As DNA, the CDR3 is TGCAGCGTTGGTAATCTTTGGCGGAGGGACAGGGAATCCTACGAGCAGTACTTC.

For the CDR3, the DNA is TGTGCCAGCTCACCGCAGGGTTTTGTGCTTGATGAAGCTTTCTTT. Translating it yields CASSPQGFVLDEAFF. The chain recombines TRBV18 with TRBJ1-1; the D gene is possibly TRBD1 (5 bases). V was pared by 3 bases and J by 7 bases, with 18 bases between. CDR3 length equals 15 residues. CDR1 KGHSH and CDR2 LQKENI come from the germline V gene.

The chain uses TRBV15 and TRBJ2-5; D perhaps matches TRBD1 (7 bases). CDR1 is LNHNV, CDR2 YYDKDF, per germline (reference sequence). Deletions cut 4 bases from V and 4 bases from J, with 19 bases between. The CDR3 covers 16 residues. The CDR3 region is CATSTQIQGGGETQYF. The CDR3 coding sequence is TGTGCCACCAGCACCCAAATCCAGGGGGGTGGAGAGACCCAGTACTTC.

V and J are TRBV28 and TRBJ2-1; D is ambiguous. The CDR3 is 13 amino acids. V lost 5 bases, J lost 6 bases, and 11 bases lay in between. Germline assignment: CDR1 MDHEN and CDR2 SYDVKM. In nucleotides, the CDR3 is TGTGCCAGCAGTCAAAGCGATACCAATGAGCAGTTCTTC. This codes for CASSQSDTNEQFF.

The genes are TRBV11-2 and TRBJ2-1; 13 bases match TRBD2. CDR1 and CDR2 from the germline V gene are SGHAT and FQNNGV. V trimming: 4 bases; J trimming: 8 bases; junction bases outside the gene matches: 8. The CDR3 runs 16 residues. Here the CDR3 reads CASSSTSGRVFDEQFF. Here the CDR3 DNA reads TGTGCCAGCAGCTCAACTAGCGGGAGGGTGTTTGATGAGCAGTTCTTC.

The chain employs TRBV19 and TRBJ2-2; the match to TRBD2 covers 10 bases. With V trimmed by 9 bases and J by 4 bases, 5 bases remained unmatched. This CDR3 region has 14 residues. The germline gives CDR1 LNHDA, CDR2 SQIVND (reference sequence). The CDR3 reads CASHGLAVTGELFF. CDR3 nucleotide sequence: TGTGCCAGCCATGGACTAGCGGTCACCGGGGAGCTGTTTTTT.

This rearrangement joins TRBV5-6 to TRBJ2-7; 8 bases align to TRBD1. J gave up 0 bases and V 5 bases, and 4 bases lay outside the gene matches. Germline V gene sequence: CDR1 SGHDT, CDR2 YYEEEE. The CDR3 is made up of 14 amino acids. The CDR3 sequence: CASRRQGSSYEQYF. The CDR3, as DNA: TGTGCCAGCAGGCGACAGGGGAGCTCCTACGAGCAGTACTTC.

This chain links TRBV7-2 with TRBJ1-1; 7 nucleotides agree with TRBD1. Trimming removed 5 bases from V and 1 base from J; junction bases left unmatched: 4. The CDR3 is 14 residues long. Per the germline V gene, CDR1 is SGHTA and CDR2 is FQGNSA. The CDR3 nucleotides are TGTGCCAGCAGCCAACGGACAGGGAACACTGAAGCTTTCTTT. It specifies CASSQRTGNTEAFF.

A few counts support this clone. CDR3 DNA: TGTGCCAGCAGCTTAATGGCTCAGCCCCAGCATTTT. Its translation is CASSLMAQPQHF. The chain employs TRBV7-2 and TRBJ1-5; no clear D. The length of the CDR3 is 12 residues. V lost 2 bases and J lost 6, with 5 bases in between. Germline CDR1 SGHTA, CDR2 FQGNSA.

V usage is TRBV5-8 and J usage is TRBJ2-7; 7 nucleotides line up with TRBD1. The V and J ends lost 2 bases and 0 bases, in that order; junction bases with no gene match: 11. The germline V gene has CDR1 SGHTS and CDR2 YDEGEE. The CDR3 sequence is 17 residues long. As DNA, the CDR3 is TGTGCCAGCAGCTTACAACCACAGGGGTCAAACTCCTACGAGCAGTACTTC. Translated, it gives CASSLQPQGSNSYEQYF.

This chain joins TRBV4-1 and TRBJ1-5; tentatively, D is TRBD1 (6 bases). Per the germline V gene, CDR1 is MGHRA and CDR2 is YSYEKL. CDR3 size: 17 residues. V was shortened by 3 bases and J by 0 bases, with 15 bases between the two germline ends. The CDR3 here is CASSHDPGQFSNQPQHF. CDR3 coding DNA: TGCGCCAGCAGCCACGACCCGGGACAATTTAGCAATCAGCCCCAGCATTTT.

This chain links TRBV18 with TRBJ1-3; no definite D call. V shed 1 base and J shed 4 bases, with 5 bases lying between them. Germline-derived CDR1 and CDR2 are KGHSH and LQKENI. This CDR3 has 13 amino acids. The CDR3 reads CASSPLRGNTIYF. In DNA form, the CDR3 reads TGTGCCAGCTCACCACTTCGGGGAAACACCATATATTTT. The full variable domain, its missing parts supplied by reference TRBV18 and TRBJ1-3, is NAGVMQNPRHLVRRRGQEARLRCSPMKGHSHVYWYRQLPEEGLKFMVYLQKENIIDESGMPKERFSAEFPKEGPSILRIQQVVRGDSAAYFCASSPLRGNTIYFGEGSWLTVV.